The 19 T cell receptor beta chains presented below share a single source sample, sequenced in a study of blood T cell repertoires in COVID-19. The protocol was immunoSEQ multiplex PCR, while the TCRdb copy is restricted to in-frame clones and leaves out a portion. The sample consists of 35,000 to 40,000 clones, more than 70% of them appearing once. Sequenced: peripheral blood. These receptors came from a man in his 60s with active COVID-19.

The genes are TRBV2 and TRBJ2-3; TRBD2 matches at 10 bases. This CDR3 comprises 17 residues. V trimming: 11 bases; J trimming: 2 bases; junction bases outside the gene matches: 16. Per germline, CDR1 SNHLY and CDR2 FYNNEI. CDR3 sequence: CAVGSGRAGRVTDTQYF. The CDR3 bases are TGTGCCGTGGGCAGCGGGAGGGCCGGACGGGTCACAGATACGCAGTATTTT.

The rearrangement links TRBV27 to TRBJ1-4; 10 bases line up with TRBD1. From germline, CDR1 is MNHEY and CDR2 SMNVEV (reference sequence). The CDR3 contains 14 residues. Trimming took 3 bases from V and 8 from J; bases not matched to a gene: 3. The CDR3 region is CASSLTGGKEKLFF. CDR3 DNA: TGTGCCAGCAGTTTGACAGGGGGCAAGGAAAAACTGTTTTTT.

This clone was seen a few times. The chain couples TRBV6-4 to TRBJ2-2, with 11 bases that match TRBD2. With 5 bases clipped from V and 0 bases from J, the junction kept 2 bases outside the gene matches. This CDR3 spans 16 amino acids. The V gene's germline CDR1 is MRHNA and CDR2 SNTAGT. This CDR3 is CASSTLAGANTGELFF. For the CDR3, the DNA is TGTGCCAGCAGTACACTAGCGGGAGCGAACACCGGGGAGCTGTTTTTT.

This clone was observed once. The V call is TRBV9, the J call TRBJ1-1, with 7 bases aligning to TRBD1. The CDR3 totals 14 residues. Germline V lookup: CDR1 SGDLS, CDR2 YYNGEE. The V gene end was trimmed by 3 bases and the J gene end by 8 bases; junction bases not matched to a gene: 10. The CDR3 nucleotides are TGTGCCAGCAGCGGGAGGGACAGCTCTCCCGAAGCTTTCTTT. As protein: CASSGRDSSPEAFF. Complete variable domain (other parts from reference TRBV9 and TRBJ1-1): DSGVTQTPKHLITATGQRVTLRCSPRSGDLSVYWYQQSLDQGLQFLIQYYNGEERAKGNILERFSAQQFPDLHSELNLSSLELGDSALYFCASSGRDSSPEAFFGQGTRLTVV.

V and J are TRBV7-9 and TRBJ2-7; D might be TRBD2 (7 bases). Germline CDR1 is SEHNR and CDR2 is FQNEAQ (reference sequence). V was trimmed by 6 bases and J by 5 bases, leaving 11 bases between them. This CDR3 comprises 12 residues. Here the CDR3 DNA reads TGTGCCAGCAGTCCGGGGGGCGACGAGCAGTACTTC. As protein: CASSPGGDEQYF.

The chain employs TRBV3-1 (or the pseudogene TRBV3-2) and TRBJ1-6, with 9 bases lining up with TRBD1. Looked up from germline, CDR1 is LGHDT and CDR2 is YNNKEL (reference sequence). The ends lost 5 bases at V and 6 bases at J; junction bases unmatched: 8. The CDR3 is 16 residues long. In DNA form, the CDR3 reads TGTGCCAGCAGCATCAGTACAGGGGGCCGTAATTCACCCCTCCACTTT. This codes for CASSISTGGRNSPLHF.

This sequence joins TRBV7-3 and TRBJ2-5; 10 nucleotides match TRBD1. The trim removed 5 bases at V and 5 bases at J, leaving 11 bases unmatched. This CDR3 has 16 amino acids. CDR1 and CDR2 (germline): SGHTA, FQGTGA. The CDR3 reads CASSRTGGSIEETQYF. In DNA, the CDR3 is TGTGCCAGCAGCCGGACAGGGGGTAGTATCGAGGAGACCCAGTACTTC.

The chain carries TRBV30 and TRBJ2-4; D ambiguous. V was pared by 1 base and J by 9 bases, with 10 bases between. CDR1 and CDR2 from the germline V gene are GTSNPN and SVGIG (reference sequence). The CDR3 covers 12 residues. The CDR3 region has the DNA TGTGCCTGGAGTGAGCCTAGTTGCATTCAGTACTTC. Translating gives CAWSEPSCIQYF.

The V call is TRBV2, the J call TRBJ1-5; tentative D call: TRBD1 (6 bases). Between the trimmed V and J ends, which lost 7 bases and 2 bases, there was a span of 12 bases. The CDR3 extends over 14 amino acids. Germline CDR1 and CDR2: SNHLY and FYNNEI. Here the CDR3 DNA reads TGTGCCAGCACAAGAGGGGGTGGCAATCAGCCCCAGCATTTT. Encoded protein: CASTRGGGNQPQHF.

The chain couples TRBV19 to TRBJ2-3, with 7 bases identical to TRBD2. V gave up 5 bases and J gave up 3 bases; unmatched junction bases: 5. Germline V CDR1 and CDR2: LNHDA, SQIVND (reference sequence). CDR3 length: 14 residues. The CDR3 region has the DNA TGTGCCAGTAGTCTAGGACTAGAGACAGATACGCAGTATTTT. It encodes CASSLGLETDTQYF.

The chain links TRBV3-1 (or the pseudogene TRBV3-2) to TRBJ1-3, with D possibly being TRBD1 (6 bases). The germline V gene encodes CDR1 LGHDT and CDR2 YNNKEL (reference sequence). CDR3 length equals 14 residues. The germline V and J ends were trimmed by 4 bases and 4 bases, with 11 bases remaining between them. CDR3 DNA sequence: TGTGCCAGCAGCCCCACAGGGACAGGAAACACCATATATTTT. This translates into CASSPTGTGNTIYF.

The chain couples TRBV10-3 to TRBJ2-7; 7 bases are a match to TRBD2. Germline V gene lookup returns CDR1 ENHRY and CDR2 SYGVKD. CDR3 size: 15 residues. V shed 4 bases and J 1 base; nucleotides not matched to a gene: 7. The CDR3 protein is CAISGGGRGSYEQYF. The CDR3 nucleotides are TGTGCCATCAGTGGTGGGGGGAGGGGATCCTACGAGCAGTACTTC.

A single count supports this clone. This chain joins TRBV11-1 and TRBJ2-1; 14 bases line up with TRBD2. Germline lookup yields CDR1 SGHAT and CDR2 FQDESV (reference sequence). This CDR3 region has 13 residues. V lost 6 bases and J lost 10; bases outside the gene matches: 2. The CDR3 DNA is TGTGCCAGCAGGACTAGCGGGAGGGGCGAGCAGTTCTTC. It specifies CASRTSGRGEQFF.

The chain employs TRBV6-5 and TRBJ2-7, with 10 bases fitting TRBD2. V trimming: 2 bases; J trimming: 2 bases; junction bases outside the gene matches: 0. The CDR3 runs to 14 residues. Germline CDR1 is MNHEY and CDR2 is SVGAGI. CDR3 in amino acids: CASSYGLAAYEQYF. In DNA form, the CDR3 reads TGTGCCAGCAGTTACGGACTAGCGGCCTACGAGCAGTACTTC.

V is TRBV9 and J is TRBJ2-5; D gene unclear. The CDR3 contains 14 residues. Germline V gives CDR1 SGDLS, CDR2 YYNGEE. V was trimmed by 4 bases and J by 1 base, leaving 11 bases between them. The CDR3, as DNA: TGTGCCAGCAGCCCCGACGGAGTCCAAGAGACCCAGTACTTC. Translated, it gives CASSPDGVQETQYF.

The CDR3 reads CASSPLAGGPVEQYF. The CDR3 bases are TGTGCCAGTAGTCCGCTAGCGGGAGGGCCGGTCGAGCAGTACTTC. V gene TRBV19 combines with J gene TRBJ2-7; 12 bases map to TRBD2. V trimming: 5 bases; J trimming: 6 bases; junction bases outside the gene matches: 8. Germline V gives CDR1 LNHDA, CDR2 SQIVND (reference sequence). CDR3 length: 15 residues.

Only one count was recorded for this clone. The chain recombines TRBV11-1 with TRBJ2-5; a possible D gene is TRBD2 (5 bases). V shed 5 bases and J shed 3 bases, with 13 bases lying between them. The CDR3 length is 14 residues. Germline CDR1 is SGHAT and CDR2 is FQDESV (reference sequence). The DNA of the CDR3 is TGTGCCAGCAGCCCACCGGAGGCAAAAGAGACCCAGTACTTC. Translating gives CASSPPEAKETQYF.

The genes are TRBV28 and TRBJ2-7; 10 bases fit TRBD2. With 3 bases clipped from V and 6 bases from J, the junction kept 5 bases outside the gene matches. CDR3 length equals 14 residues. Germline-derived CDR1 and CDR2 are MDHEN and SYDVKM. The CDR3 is CASSFQTSGPEQYF. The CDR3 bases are TGTGCCAGCAGTTTCCAGACTAGCGGGCCCGAGCAGTACTTC. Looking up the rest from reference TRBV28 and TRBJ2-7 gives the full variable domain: DVKVTQSSRYLVKRTGEKVFLECVQDMDHENMFWYRQDPGLGLRLIYFSYDVKMKEKGDIPEGYSVSREKKERFSLILESASTNQTSMYLCASSFQTSGPEQYFGPGTRLTVT.

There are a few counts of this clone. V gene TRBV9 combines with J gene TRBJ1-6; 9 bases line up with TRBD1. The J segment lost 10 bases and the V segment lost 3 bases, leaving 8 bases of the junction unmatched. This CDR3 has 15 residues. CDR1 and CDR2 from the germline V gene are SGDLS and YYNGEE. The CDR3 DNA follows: TGTGCCAGCAGCGCGAGGACAGGGGAAGGGTCACCCCTCCACTTT. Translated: CASSARTGEGSPLHF.